This is a list of T cell receptor beta chains from one sample in a study of T-cell memory formation after mild COVID-19. TCRdb re-analysed the 5' RACE reads in MiXCR, keeping a single row per CDR3 protein. Of 300,000 to 350,000 distinct CDR3 sequences in the sample, roughly an eighth were seen once. Sample: PBMCs or a T cell subset sorted from them (not recorded which). These receptors were taken from a man younger than 30 who had mild COVID-19 (a few samples of this study predate the infection). Cell type and time point are not known. CDR3s include the opening cysteine and the closing phenylalanine or tryptophan. D genes are given only for firm matches. Rows may omit the clone size; those that give it use once, few, many or a size class.

CDR3aa: CASSQDRRRGVNTEAFF
CDR3nt: TGCGCCAGCAGCCAAGATCGGAGGAGGGGGGTGAACACTGAAGCTTTCTTT
j_gene: TRBJ1-1
d_gene: .
abundance: .
v_gene: TRBV4-1

CDR3aa: CASSLAIQTSTDTQYF
CDR3nt: TGCGCCAGCAGCTTGGCCATACAGACCTCCACAGATACGCAGTATTTT
j_gene: TRBJ2-3
d_gene: .
abundance: many
v_gene: TRBV5-1

CDR3aa: CAISARGQSNQPQHF
CDR3nt: TGTGCCATCAGTGCGCGGGGACAGAGCAATCAGCCCCAGCATTTT
j_gene: TRBJ1-5
d_gene: TRBD1
abundance: few
v_gene: TRBV10-3

CDR3aa: CSAEMAGEKLFF
CDR3nt: TGCAGTGCTGAGATGGCTGGTGAAAAACTGTTTTTT
j_gene: TRBJ1-4
d_gene: .
abundance: few
v_gene: TRBV20-1

CDR3aa: CASSEVLAGNTDTQYF
CDR3nt: TGTGCCAGCAGTGAAGTCCTAGCGGGTAACACAGATACGCAGTATTTT
j_gene: TRBJ2-3
d_gene: TRBD2
abundance: few
v_gene: TRBV6-1

CDR3aa: CASSITGPPTAEQYF
CDR3nt: TGCGCCAGCAGCATAACGGGTCCCCCAACCGCCGAGCAGTACTTC
j_gene: TRBJ2-7
d_gene: .
abundance: few
v_gene: TRBV5-1

CDR3aa: CSVRKPNTGELFF
CDR3nt: TGCAGCGTTAGAAAACCGAACACCGGGGAGCTGTTTTTT
j_gene: TRBJ2-2
d_gene: .
abundance: few
v_gene: TRBV29-1

CDR3aa: CASSFSQTGRTDTQYF
CDR3nt: TGTGCCAGCAGTTTCTCTCAGACAGGGCGGACAGATACGCAGTATTTT
j_gene: TRBJ2-3
d_gene: TRBD1
abundance: .
v_gene: TRBV28

CDR3aa: CASRRTVNYGYTF
CDR3nt: TGTGCCAGCAGACGGACAGTAAACTATGGCTACACCTTC
j_gene: TRBJ1-2
d_gene: .
abundance: .
v_gene: TRBV7-8

CDR3aa: CASSAWGGFTEAFF
CDR3nt: TGTGCCAGCAGTGCCTGGGGGGGGTTCACTGAAGCTTTCTTT
j_gene: TRBJ1-1
d_gene: .
abundance: few
v_gene: TRBV6-6